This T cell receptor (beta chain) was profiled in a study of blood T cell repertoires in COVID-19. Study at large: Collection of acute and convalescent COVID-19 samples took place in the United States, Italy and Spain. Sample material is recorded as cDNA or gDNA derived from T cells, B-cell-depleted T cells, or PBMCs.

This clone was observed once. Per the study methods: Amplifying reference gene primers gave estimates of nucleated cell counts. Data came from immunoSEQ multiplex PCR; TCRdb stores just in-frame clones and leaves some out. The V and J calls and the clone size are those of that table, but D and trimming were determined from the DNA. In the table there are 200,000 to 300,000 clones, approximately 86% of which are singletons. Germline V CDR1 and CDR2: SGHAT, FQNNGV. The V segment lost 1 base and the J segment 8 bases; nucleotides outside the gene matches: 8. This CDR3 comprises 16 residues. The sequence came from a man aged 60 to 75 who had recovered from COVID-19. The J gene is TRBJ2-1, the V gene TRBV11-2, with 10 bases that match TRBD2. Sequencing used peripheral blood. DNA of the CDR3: TGTGCCAGCAGCTTAGCCACCCTAGCGGGGGTTGATGAGCAGTTCTTC. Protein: CASSLATLAGVDEQFF.